Reported below is one T cell receptor (beta chain). This table comes from immunoSEQ multiplex PCR, and its TCRdb copy is limited to in-frame clones, with some not included. The sample holds 51,000 or so clones, 79% seen once. These data belong to a study of OX40 agonist ivuxolimab in advanced cancers. Across the study: With ivuxolimab, an agonistic anti-OX40 (CD134) antibody, patients were treated.

Autoimmune disease history or systemic immunosuppression disqualified patients. Blood specimens came from baseline, cycle 4 day 1, and cycle 7 day 1. This CDR3 has 14 amino acids. Per germline, CDR1 MNHEY and CDR2 SVGAGI. The V and J ends lost 2 bases and 4 bases respectively, with 11 bases between them. The chain carries TRBV6-5 and TRBJ2-5, with a weak D call TRBD2 (5 bases). The source material was CD4+ or CD8+ T cells sorted from blood, sampled in a trial of the OX40 agonist ivuxolimab. This clonotype was obtained from an adult with an advanced solid tumor such as melanoma, head and neck, liver or kidney cancer. The CDR3 loop is CASSYNRGRETQYF. The CDR3, as DNA: TGTGCCAGCAGTTACAATCGGGGAAGAGAGACCCAGTACTTC.